A selection of T cell receptor beta chains follows, all from one sample in a study of CD8 T cells in ankylosing spondylitis. In TCRdb, the 5' RACE reads were re-called with MiXCR into one record per CDR3 protein. The repertoire holds 350,000 or so distinct CDR3 sequences, with over 12% as singletons. Input material: blood, either unsorted or a sorted T cell fraction (not recorded which). Every receptor here comes from a male donor with ankylosing spondylitis or in good health (not recorded which). Both conserved end residues are part of each CDR3. A D gene is named only where the DNA matches it firmly. Clone sizes are given selectively: once, few, many, or a class where the clone is expanded.

d_gene	abundance	v_gene	j_gene	CDR3aa	CDR3nt
.	.	TRBV20-1	TRBJ1-1	CSARGGRIEAFF	TGCAGTGCTAGGGGCGGGCGGATTGAAGCTTTCTTT
TRBD2	few	TRBV20-1	TRBJ2-7	CSASPETSWYSSYEQYF	TGCAGTGCTAGCCCCGAGACTAGCTGGTATAGCTCCTACGAGCAGTACTTC
TRBD2	few	TRBV12-3/TRBV12-4	TRBJ2-1	CASSLFGGVHNEQFF	TGTGCCAGCAGTTTATTTGGGGGGGTACACAATGAGCAGTTCTTC
TRBD2	.	TRBV9	TRBJ2-1	CASSVLPMGLAYNEQFF	TGTGCCAGCAGCGTACTTCCTATGGGACTAGCGTACAATGAGCAGTTCTTC
TRBD1	many	TRBV15	TRBJ2-1	CATSRDRVTNEQFF	TGTGCCACCAGCAGGGACAGGGTAACGAATGAGCAGTTCTTC
TRBD2	few	TRBV20-1	TRBJ2-1	CSASYGGGTSEQFF	TGCAGTGCCTCCTATGGGGGGGGGACCTCCGAGCAGTTCTTC
.	few	TRBV27	TRBJ2-5	CASSWSYELAPETQYF	TGTGCCAGCAGTTGGTCCTATGAATTGGCGCCAGAGACCCAGTACTTC
TRBD1	few	TRBV10-3	TRBJ1-2	CAISESIGTGYGGYTF	TGTGCCATCAGTGAGTCGATCGGGACAGGGTACGGTGGCTACACCTTC
.	few	TRBV12-3/TRBV12-4	TRBJ2-7	CASSLAPSLSYEQYF	TGTGCCAGCAGTTTAGCCCCGAGTCTCTCCTACGAGCAGTACTTC
TRBD1	.	TRBV5-1	TRBJ1-3	CASSPWTGEAGNTIYF	TGCGCCAGCAGCCCTTGGACAGGCGAGGCCGGAAACACCATATATTTT
.	.	TRBV20-1	TRBJ2-1	CSAARWGRGDNEQFF	TGCAGTGCCGCTAGGTGGGGGAGAGGCGACAATGAGCAGTTCTTC
.	many	TRBV29-1	TRBJ2-2	CSVRHGGTGELFF	TGCAGCGTTCGACATGGTGGGACCGGGGAGCTGTTTTTT
.	.	TRBV29-1	TRBJ1-1	CSVGEPGGTEAFF	TGCAGCGTAGGAGAACCGGGAGGCACTGAAGCTTTCTTT
TRBD2	.	TRBV11-2	TRBJ2-4	CASSSDLAGPLLAKNIQYF	TGTGCCAGCAGCTCCGACTTAGCGGGCCCCCTTTTAGCCAAAAACATTCAGTACTTC
TRBD1	few	TRBV12-3/TRBV12-4	TRBJ2-7	CASSFRQGSSEQYF	TGTGCCAGCAGTTTCCGACAGGGATCATCCGAGCAGTACTTC
.	few	TRBV20-1	TRBJ2-7	CSASRRDEQYF	TGCAGTGCTAGCCGGCGAGACGAGCAGTACTTC
TRBD1	many	TRBV4-1	TRBJ1-1	CASKLGGQGVAEAFF	TGCGCCAGCAAGTTAGGGGGACAGGGGGTTGCTGAAGCTTTCTTT
TRBD1	.	TRBV5-1	TRBJ1-1	CASSIRQGTGEAFF	TGCGCCAGCAGCATCAGACAGGGAACAGGTGAAGCTTTCTTT
TRBD1	.	TRBV11-1	TRBJ1-4	CASSSDQQGSWAPNEKLFF	TGTGCCAGCAGCTCGGACCAACAGGGGTCCTGGGCACCTAATGAAAAACTGTTTTTT
.	few	TRBV7-9	TRBJ2-1	CASRAKEATMADEQFF	TGTGCCAGCAGGGCGAAGGAGGCCACCATGGCTGATGAGCAGTTCTTC
.	.	TRBV29-1	TRBJ2-7	CSVGGTEQYF	TGCAGCGTTGGAGGGACCGAGCAGTACTTC
.	.	TRBV11-2	TRBJ1-1	CASSSRQKGTEAFF	TGTGCCAGCAGCTCACGACAGAAAGGCACTGAAGCTTTCTTT
TRBD2	.	TRBV29-1	TRBJ2-1	CTPPPSGVYNEQFF	TGCACCCCCCCTCCGAGCGGGGTCTACAATGAGCAGTTCTTC
.	few	TRBV20-1	TRBJ2-5	CSARDLGSSQETQYF	TGCAGTGCTAGAGATCTCGGCAGCTCACAAGAGACCCAGTACTTC
TRBD1	.	TRBV20-1	TRBJ2-7	CSAGGGQGAGEQYF	TGCAGTGCTGGGGGGGGACAGGGGGCAGGTGAGCAGTACTTC
.	many	TRBV20-1	TRBJ1-4	CSATLREGEKLFF	TGCAGTGCTACTCTAAGGGAGGGTGAAAAACTGTTTTTT
.	few	TRBV5-1	TRBJ2-3	CASSLPGNTDTQYF	TGCGCCAGCAGCTTACCGGGGAACACAGATACGCAGTATTTT
TRBD1	.	TRBV24-1	TRBJ2-7	CATSEWTGSYEQYF	TGTGCCACCAGTGAATGGACAGGCTCCTACGAGCAGTACTTC
.	few	TRBV3-1	TRBJ2-2	CASARHDTGELFF	TGTGCCAGCGCTCGTCACGACACCGGGGAGCTGTTTTTT
TRBD1	few	TRBV4-1	TRBJ1-3	CASSPQGAHGNTIYF	TGCGCCAGCAGCCCTCAGGGGGCGCATGGAAACACCATATATTTT
.	.	TRBV29-1	TRBJ2-5	CSVDRATPNLETQYF	TGCAGCGTTGATAGGGCGACCCCGAATTTAGAGACCCAGTACTTC
.	.	TRBV18	TRBJ2-3	CASSPTSGHSTDTQYF	TGTGCCAGCTCACCTACATCGGGACACTCCACAGATACGCAGTATTTT
.	few	TRBV12-3/TRBV12-4	TRBJ1-3	CASTPTREAGNTIYF	TGTGCCAGCACCCCTACGCGGGAGGCTGGAAACACCATATATTTT
TRBD1	.	TRBV10-2	TRBJ1-2	CACRDRANYGYTF	TGCGCCTGCCGGGACAGGGCGAACTATGGCTACACCTTC
TRBD2	.	TRBV2	TRBJ2-3	CASRRLAGADTQYF	TGTGCCAGCAGGAGACTAGCGGGGGCAGATACGCAGTATTTT
.	few	TRBV7-9	TRBJ2-1	CASSVNSAGEQFF	TGTGCCAGCAGCGTAAACTCAGCTGGGGAGCAGTTCTTC
.	few	TRBV12-3/TRBV12-4	TRBJ2-5	CASRLGETQYF	TGTGCCAGCAGGCTGGGAGAGACCCAGTACTTC
.	many	TRBV10-2	TRBJ1-5	CASSESGGEGQPQHF	TGCGCCAGCAGTGAGTCGGGGGGGGAGGGTCAGCCCCAGCATTTT
TRBD1	.	TRBV20-1	TRBJ1-4	CSAREGAATNEKLFF	TGCAGTGCTAGGGAGGGGGCAGCAACTAATGAAAAACTGTTTTTT
TRBD2	.	TRBV4-1	TRBJ2-5	CASSLLPRTSGETQYF	TGCGCCAGCAGCCTACTCCCGAGGACTAGCGGGGAGACCCAGTACTTC
.	few	TRBV20-1	TRBJ2-7	CSARPGFRSSYEQYF	TGCAGTGCTAGACCGGGATTCCGTAGCTCCTACGAGCAGTACTTC
.	.	TRBV2	TRBJ2-5	CASKKGWKETQYF	TGTGCCAGCAAGAAAGGGTGGAAAGAGACCCAGTACTTC
.	.	TRBV20-1	TRBJ2-4	CSARPVRAKNIQYF	TGCAGTGCTAGGCCCGTACGGGCCAAAAACATTCAGTACTTC
.	.	TRBV30	TRBJ2-3	CAFQAGIAVSTDTQYF	TGTGCCTTCCAGGCGGGGATAGCCGTTAGCACAGATACGCAGTATTTT
.	few	TRBV5-1	TRBJ2-2	CASSLLGTGELFF	TGCGCCAGCAGCCTACTTGGCACCGGGGAGCTGTTTTTT
.	.	TRBV6-5	TRBJ2-7	CASSIQTAYEQYF	TGTGCCAGCAGTATACAGACAGCCTACGAGCAGTACTTC
.	.	TRBV5-6	TRBJ1-1	CASSLTAEAFF	TGTGCCAGCAGCTTGACAGCTGAAGCTTTCTTT
.	.	TRBV2	TRBJ2-1	CASRQDSSYNEQFF	TGTGCCAGCAGACAGGACAGCTCCTACAATGAGCAGTTCTTC
TRBD2	.	TRBV10-3	TRBJ2-1	CAISAPMTSGASSYNEQFF	TGTGCCATCAGCGCGCCAATGACTAGCGGGGCCAGCTCCTACAATGAGCAGTTCTTC
TRBD2	.	TRBV29-1	TRBJ2-3	CSVEVTSGLTDTQYF	TGCAGCGTTGAAGTGACTAGCGGGCTAACAGATACGCAGTATTTT
.	few	TRBV29-1	TRBJ1-5	CSVVAGGNQPQHF	TGCAGCGTTGTCGCAGGGGGCAATCAGCCCCAGCATTTT
TRBD1	few	TRBV4-1	TRBJ1-6	CASSQEGRGLSPLHF	TGCGCCAGCAGCCAAGAGGGCAGGGGGCTTTCACCCCTCCACTTT
.	few	TRBV12-3/TRBV12-4	TRBJ2-3	CASSPAQDSRQYF	TGTGCCAGCAGTCCGGCACAGGACTCCCGGCAGTATTTT
.	few	TRBV12-3/TRBV12-4	TRBJ2-7	CASRHSGGYEQYF	TGTGCCAGCAGGCACTCCGGGGGCTACGAGCAGTACTTC
TRBD2	.	TRBV9	TRBJ2-3	CASSGLAGGLRDTQYF	TGTGCCAGCAGCGGCCTAGCGGGGGGGCTTCGAGATACGCAGTATTTT
TRBD2	.	TRBV29-1	TRBJ2-5	CSVEQTSGRTETQYF	TGCAGCGTTGAGCAGACTAGCGGGAGGACAGAGACCCAGTACTTC